This T cell receptor (beta chain) stems from a study of T cells in Graves' hyperthyroidism and ophthalmopathy. Turning to this clonotype: The antigen is not known.

What was amplified from RNA transcripts were TCR beta CDR3 regions. Researchers ran a first-round RT-PCR on the TCR CDR3 using the HTBI primer set. TCRdb recomputed calls from the multiplex PCR reads with MiXCR, one row per CDR3 protein. The table shows about 700,000 distinct CDR3 sequences, with about 45% occurring only once. General study findings and limits: In simple terms, a model built on 13 V-J features told ophthalmopathy apart from stable hyperthyroidism. Blood also carried most thyroid clonotypes expanded above 0.001.

Germline V lookup: CDR1 KGHDR, CDR2 SFDVKD. Unmatched junction bases numbered 9, after V lost 6 bases and J lost 5 bases. This CDR3 region has 16 residues. The chain recombines TRBV24-1 with TRBJ2-5; TRBD1 matches at 12 bases. This receptor was identified in an adult man with Graves' disease, either hyperthyroidism or ophthalmopathy (not recorded which). The sample was peripheral blood or thyroid tissue (not recorded which). The CDR3 sequence is CATSSPRDRGQETQYF. The CDR3, as DNA: TGTGCCACCAGTTCCCCCCGGGACAGGGGGCAGGAGACCCAGTACTTC.